The rows below give T cell receptor beta chains drawn from one sample of a study. TCRdb processed the RT-PCR reads anew with MiXCR; each CDR3 protein has one entry. The sample yields hundreds of thousands of distinct CDR3 sequences, 11% to 15% seen once. The specimen was memory CD4+ T cells from blood. The receptors stem from a female donor in good health, serving as a healthy control. The CDR3 runs from the conserved cysteine through the conserved F or W. D genes are given only for firm matches. Expanded clones are given a class, and other clones once, few, many or no size at all.

J | D | V | size | DNA | CDR3
TRBJ2-2 | TRBD2 | TRBV10-3 | . | TGTGCCATCAGGGGGGGCACTAGCGGGAAGACCGGGGAGCTGTTTTTT | CAIRGGTSGKTGELFF
TRBJ2-1 | . | TRBV20-1 | many | TGCAGTGCTAGGAGACTAACCTCCTACAATGAGCAGTTCTTC | CSARRLTSYNEQFF
TRBJ2-7 | TRBD2 | TRBV6-5 | many | TGTGCCAGCAGTTACGGGACTAGCGGGGGGGGTCAGCAGTACTTC | CASSYGTSGGGQQYF
TRBJ2-7 | TRBD1 | TRBV5-5 | few | TGTGCCAGCAGCCAAAATACTCTTTATATCCCTTTCCGGGACAGGGATACCTACGAGCAGTACTTC | CASSQNTLYIPFRDRDTYEQYF
TRBJ2-5 | . | TRBV28 | . | TGTGCCATTTCGGGATCTAACATATACCAAGAGACCCAGTACTTC | CAISGSNIYQETQYF
TRBJ2-3 | . | TRBV11-2 | few | TGTGCCAGCAGCTCACTCCATCTTCGGACAGTAAGCACAGATACGCAGTATTTT | CASSSLHLRTVSTDTQYF
TRBJ2-7 | TRBD2 | TRBV28 | few | TGTGCCAGCAGCCTCTTTGGGGCGGGAGGGCTCGAGCAGTACTTC | CASSLFGAGGLEQYF
TRBJ1-1 | . | TRBV7-2 | many | TGTGCCAGCAGCACAAAGGGGGGGGAGCTGGACACTGAAGCTTTCTTT | CASSTKGGELDTEAFF
TRBJ1-6 | TRBD1 | TRBV5-5 | many | TGTGCCAGCAGCTTACAGGGGAGAAACTCACCCCTCCACTTT | CASSLQGRNSPLHF
TRBJ2-3 | . | TRBV27 | few | TGTGCCACCCGAGACATCTATCAAGATACGCAGTATTTT | CATRDIYQDTQYF
TRBJ2-5 | TRBD2 | TRBV7-2 | many | TGTGCCAGCAGCTTAGGGGCTAGCGGGGGCCTCGGGGTAGAGACCCAGTACTTC | CASSLGASGGLGVETQYF
TRBJ1-2 | . | TRBV15 | . | TGTGCCACCAGCAGAGATCTGGACCGGTCTAACTATGGCTACACCTTC | CATSRDLDRSNYGYTF
TRBJ1-5 | . | TRBV9 | . | TGTGCCAGCAGCGTAGATGTTTATCCCAATCAGCCCCAGCATTTT | CASSVDVYPNQPQHF
TRBJ2-1 | . | TRBV7-9 | . | TGTGCCAGCAGCTGGAGGGATGAGCAGTTCTTC | CASSWRDEQFF
TRBJ2-7 | TRBD2 | TRBV20-1 | . | TGCAGTGCTAGCGCTAGCGGGACCTACGAGCAGTACTTC | CSASASGTYEQYF
TRBJ1-1 | . | TRBV12-3/TRBV12-4 | few | TGTGCCAGCAGTTATCTATTAGTCGATGGCACTGAAGCTTTCTTT | CASSYLLVDGTEAFF
TRBJ2-1 | TRBD2 | TRBV6-2/TRBV6-3 | . | TGTGCCAGCACAGGACTAGCTCCCAATGAGCAGTTCTTC | CASTGLAPNEQFF
TRBJ2-7 | TRBD2 | TRBV12-3/TRBV12-4 | . | TGTGCCAGCAGTCCGTTCGGGACTAGCGGGAGGCACGAGCAGTACTTC | CASSPFGTSGRHEQYF
TRBJ2-6 | . | TRBV20-1 | . | TGCAGCGCCGTGCGACCTTTGTCTGGGGCCAACGTCCTGACTTTC | CSAVRPLSGANVLTF
TRBJ1-5 | . | TRBV6-5 | few | TGTGCCAGCAGACCCTTGGAGGGGACCCAGCCCCAGCATTTT | CASRPLEGTQPQHF
TRBJ1-5 | . | TRBV6-1 | few | TGTGCCAGCAGTGACACCCGGAGAAATAGCAATCAGCCCCAGCATTTT | CASSDTRRNSNQPQHF
TRBJ2-2 | . | TRBV20-1 | few | TGCAGTGCTAGGTCCGGTGGAGACGGGGAGCTGTTTTTT | CSARSGGDGELFF
TRBJ1-1 | . | TRBV7-2 | . | TGTGCCAGCACCGCACTCCCGAGGGGAGGCACTGAAGCTTTCTTT | CASTALPRGGTEAFF
TRBJ2-3 | . | TRBV30 | . | TGTGCCTGGAGTGGCCTCGGCGGAAACACAGATACGCAGTATTTT | CAWSGLGGNTDTQYF
TRBJ2-1 | TRBD1 | TRBV2 | . | TGTGCCAGCAGTGAACTAGGACAGGGTTTGAGTGAGCAGTTCTTC | CASSELGQGLSEQFF
TRBJ2-5 | . | TRBV5-1 | many | TGCGCCAGCAGGAGGACAGAAGAGACCCAGTACTTC | CASRRTEETQYF
TRBJ2-2 | TRBD2 | TRBV10-3 | . | TGTGCCATTGCTAGCGGGACGAACACCGGGGAGCTGTTTTTT | CAIASGTNTGELFF
TRBJ2-1 | TRBD2 | TRBV11-2 | . | TGTGCCAGCGAATTAGCGGGGGGTAATGAGCAGTTCTTC | CASELAGGNEQFF
TRBJ2-5 | . | TRBV6-5 | many | TGTGCCAGCAGTTACCTCGCGACCCAGTACTTC | CASSYLATQYF
TRBJ1-2 | TRBD1 | TRBV18 | . | TGTGCCAGCTCACATAATACAGGGGATGGCTACACCTTC | CASSHNTGDGYTF
TRBJ2-6 | . | TRBV30 | . | TGTGCCTGGAGTGTACTTTCCCCGGGAGCCGGGGGATACCTCTCTGGGGCCAACGTCCTGACTTTC | CAWSVLSPGAGGYLSGANVLTF
TRBJ1-1 | . | TRBV2 | . | TGTGCCAGCAGAAATCAGGGGTTTGGCACTGAAGCTTTCTTT | CASRNQGFGTEAFF
TRBJ2-5 | TRBD1 | TRBV10-3 | many | TGTGCCATCAGTGAGTCGACGACAGGGAGCGAGACCCAGTACTTC | CAISESTTGSETQYF
TRBJ2-1 | . | TRBV7-2 | many | TGTGCCAGCAGCTTGAGTAGCGTGAATGAGCAGTTCTTC | CASSLSSVNEQFF
TRBJ2-7 | TRBD2 | TRBV20-1 | . | TGCAGTGCTAGCCCGACTAGCGGGGGACGCTACGAGCAGTACTTC | CSASPTSGGRYEQYF
TRBJ2-2 | TRBD2 | TRBV7-9 | few | TGTGCCAGCAGCTTACTTCTAGCGGGAACGAACACCGGGGAGCTGTTTTTT | CASSLLLAGTNTGELFF
TRBJ2-7 | TRBD1 | TRBV6-1 | . | TGTGCCAGCAAGGGGGCAGTCTACGAGCAGTACTTC | CASKGAVYEQYF
TRBJ2-3 | . | TRBV27 | . | TGTGCCAGCAGTCGAATAGGTCGATCTAGCACAAATACGCAGTATTTT | CASSRIGRSSTNTQYF
TRBJ1-2 | . | TRBV12-3/TRBV12-4 | many | TGTGCCAGCAGCCTAGCACTCACAGACTTTGGCTACACCTTC | CASSLALTDFGYTF
TRBJ2-7 | . | TRBV7-3 | few | TGTGCCAGCAGCTTAGGGCCAGCGGGCTCCTACGAGCAGTACTTC | CASSLGPAGSYEQYF
TRBJ1-1 | . | TRBV20-1 | . | TGCAGTGCTAGAGATCCCGAAAGGTTCAACACTGAAGCTTTCTTT | CSARDPERFNTEAFF
TRBJ2-7 | TRBD2 | TRBV4-3 | many | TGCGCCAGCAGAAAACGGGCTAGCGGGAGTCGCGACGAGCAGTACTTC | CASRKRASGSRDEQYF
TRBJ2-1 | TRBD1 | TRBV5-6 | . | TGTGCCAGCATAACACCGGGACAGGGTAACAATGAGCAGTTCTTC | CASITPGQGNNEQFF